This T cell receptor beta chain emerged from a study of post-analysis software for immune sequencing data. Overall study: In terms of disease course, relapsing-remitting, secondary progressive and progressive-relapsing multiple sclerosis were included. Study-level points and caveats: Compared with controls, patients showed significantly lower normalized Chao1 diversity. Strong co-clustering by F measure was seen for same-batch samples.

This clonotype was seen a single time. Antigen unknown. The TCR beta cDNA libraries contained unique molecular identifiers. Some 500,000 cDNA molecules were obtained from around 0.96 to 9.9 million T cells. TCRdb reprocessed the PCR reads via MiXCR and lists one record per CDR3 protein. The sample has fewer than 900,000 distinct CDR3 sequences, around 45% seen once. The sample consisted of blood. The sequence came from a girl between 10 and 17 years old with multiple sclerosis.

CDR3 in amino acids: CSARAGGVSSEQFF. The CDR3, as DNA: TGCAGTGCTAGGGCGGGGGGAGTGTCAAGTGAGCAGTTCTTC. The chain carries TRBV20-1 and TRBJ2-1; 8 nucleotides agree with TRBD2. V lost 3 bases and J lost 9; bases outside the gene matches: 10. There are 14 residues in the CDR3. The germline V gene encodes CDR1 DFQATT and CDR2 SNEGSKA (reference sequence).